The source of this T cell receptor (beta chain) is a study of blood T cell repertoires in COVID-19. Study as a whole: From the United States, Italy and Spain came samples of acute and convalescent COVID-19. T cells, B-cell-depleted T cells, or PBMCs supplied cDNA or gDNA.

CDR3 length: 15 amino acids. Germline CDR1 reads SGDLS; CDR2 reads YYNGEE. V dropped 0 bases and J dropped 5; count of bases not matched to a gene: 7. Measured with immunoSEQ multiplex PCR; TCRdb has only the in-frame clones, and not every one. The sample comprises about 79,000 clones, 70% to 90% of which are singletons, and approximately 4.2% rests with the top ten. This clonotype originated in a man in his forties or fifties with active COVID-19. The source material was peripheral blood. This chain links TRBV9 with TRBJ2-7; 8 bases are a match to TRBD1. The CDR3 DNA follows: TGTGCCAGCAGCGTAGGAGGACAGGGACTGAACGAGCAGTACTTC. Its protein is CASSVGGQGLNEQYF.